This T cell receptor beta chain emerged from a study of CD8 T cells in Susac syndrome. From blood CD8+ and CD4+ T cells, the TCR beta chain was sequenced. Healthy donors formed controls matched for age and sex. Germline lookup yields CDR1 SGHTA and CDR2 FQGNSA. The CDR3 loop spans 14 amino acids. The germline V and J ends were trimmed by 5 bases and 6 bases, with 17 bases remaining between them. RNA in amounts of about 0.45 to 1 ug was reverse transcribed with random hexamers. TCRdb itself ran the immunoSEQ multiplex PCR reads through MiXCR, one entry per CDR3 protein. The sample has approximately 46,000 distinct CDR3 sequences; more than 85% are singletons.

The chain carries TRBV7-2 and TRBJ2-7; D may correspond to TRBD1 or TRBD2 (5 bases each). Source material: CD8+ T cells from PBMCs. The sequence was collected from a human donor in good health. CDR3 DNA sequence: TGTGCCAGCAGCCAAACCGGGACCCCACTCGAGCAGTACTTC. It codes for CASSQTGTPLEQYF.